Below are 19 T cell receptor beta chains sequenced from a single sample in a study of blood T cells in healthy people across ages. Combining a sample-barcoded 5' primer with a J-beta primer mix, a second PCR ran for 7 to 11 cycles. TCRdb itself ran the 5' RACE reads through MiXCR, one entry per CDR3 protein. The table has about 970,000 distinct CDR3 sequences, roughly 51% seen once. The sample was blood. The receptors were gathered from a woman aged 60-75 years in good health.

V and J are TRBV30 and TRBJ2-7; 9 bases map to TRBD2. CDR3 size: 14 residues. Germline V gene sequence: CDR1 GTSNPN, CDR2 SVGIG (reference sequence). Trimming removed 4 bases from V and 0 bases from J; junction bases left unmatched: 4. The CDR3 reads CAWTGAGGSYEQYF. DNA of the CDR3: TGTGCCTGGACGGGAGCGGGAGGCTCCTACGAGCAGTACTTC.

The CDR3 DNA follows: TGTGCCAGCAGCCCAACAGGGGGTAGATCTACCGGGGAGCTGTTTTTT. Translated, it gives CASSPTGGRSTGELFF. This chain connects TRBV11-2 to TRBJ2-2; 8 bases agree with TRBD1. After removal of 5 bases from V and 5 bases from J, the junction contained 10 bases not matched to a gene. Per the germline V gene, CDR1 is SGHAT and CDR2 is FQNNGV. The CDR3 extends over 16 amino acids.

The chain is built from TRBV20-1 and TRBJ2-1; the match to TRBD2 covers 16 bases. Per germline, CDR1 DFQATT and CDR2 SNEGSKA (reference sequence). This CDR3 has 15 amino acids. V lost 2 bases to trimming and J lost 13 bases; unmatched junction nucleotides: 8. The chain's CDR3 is CSARSSGTSGRAQFF. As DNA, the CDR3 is TGCAGTGCTAGATCCTCCGGGACTAGCGGGAGGGCCCAGTTCTTC.

CDR3 nucleotide sequence: TGTGCCAGCTCACCACGCTCAGGGGAAGTAGAAAAACTGTTTTTT. Translation gives CASSPRSGEVEKLFF. This chain uses TRBV18 with TRBJ1-4, with D perhaps matching TRBD1 (6 bases). Per the germline V gene, CDR1 is KGHSH and CDR2 is LQKENI. V was shortened by 1 base and J by 8 bases, with 14 bases between the two germline ends. The CDR3 contains 15 residues.

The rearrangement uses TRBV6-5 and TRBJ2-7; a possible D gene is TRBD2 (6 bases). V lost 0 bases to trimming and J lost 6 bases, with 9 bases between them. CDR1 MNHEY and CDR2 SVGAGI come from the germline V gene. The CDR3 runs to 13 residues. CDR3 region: CASSYSAGGEQYF. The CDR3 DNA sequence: TGTGCCAGCAGTTACTCAGCGGGTGGCGAGCAGTACTTC.

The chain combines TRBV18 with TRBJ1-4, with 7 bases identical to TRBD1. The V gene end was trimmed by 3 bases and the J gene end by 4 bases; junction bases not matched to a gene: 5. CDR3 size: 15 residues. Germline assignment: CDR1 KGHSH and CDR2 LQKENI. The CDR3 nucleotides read TGTGCCAGCTCACCGGCGGGACAGTATAATGAAAAACTGTTTTTT. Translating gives CASSPAGQYNEKLFF.

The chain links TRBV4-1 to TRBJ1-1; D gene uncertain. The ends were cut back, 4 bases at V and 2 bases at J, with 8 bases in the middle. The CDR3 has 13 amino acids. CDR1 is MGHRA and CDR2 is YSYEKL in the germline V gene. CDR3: CASSRGFNTEAFF. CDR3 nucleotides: TGCGCCAGCAGCCGGGGATTTAACACTGAAGCTTTCTTT.

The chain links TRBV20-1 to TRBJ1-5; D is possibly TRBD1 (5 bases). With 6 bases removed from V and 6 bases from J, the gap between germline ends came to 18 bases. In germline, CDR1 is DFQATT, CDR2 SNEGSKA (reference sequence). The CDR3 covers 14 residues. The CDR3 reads CSALIGLRGQPQHF. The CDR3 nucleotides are TGCAGTGCACTGATCGGGTTGAGGGGTCAGCCCCAGCATTTT.

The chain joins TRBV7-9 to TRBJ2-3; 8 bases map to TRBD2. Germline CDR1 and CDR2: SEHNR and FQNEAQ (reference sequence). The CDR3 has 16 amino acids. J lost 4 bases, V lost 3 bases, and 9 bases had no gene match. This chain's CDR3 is CASSFILAARADTQYF. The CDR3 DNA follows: TGTGCCAGCAGCTTCATACTAGCGGCCAGAGCAGATACGCAGTATTTT.

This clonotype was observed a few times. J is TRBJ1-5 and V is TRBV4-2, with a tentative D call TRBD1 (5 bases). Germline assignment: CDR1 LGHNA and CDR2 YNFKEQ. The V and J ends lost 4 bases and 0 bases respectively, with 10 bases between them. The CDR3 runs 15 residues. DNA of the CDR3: TGTGCCAGCAGCCCCAGCAGGGCTAGCAATCAGCCCCAGCATTTT. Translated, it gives CASSPSRASNQPQHF.

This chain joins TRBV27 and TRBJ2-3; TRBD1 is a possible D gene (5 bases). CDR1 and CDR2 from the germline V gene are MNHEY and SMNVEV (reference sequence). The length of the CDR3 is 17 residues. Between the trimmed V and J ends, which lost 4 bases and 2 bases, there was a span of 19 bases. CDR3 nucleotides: TGTGCCAGCAGTTGGGCCCCTGACAGTTTAACCACAGATACGCAGTATTTT. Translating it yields CASSWAPDSLTTDTQYF.

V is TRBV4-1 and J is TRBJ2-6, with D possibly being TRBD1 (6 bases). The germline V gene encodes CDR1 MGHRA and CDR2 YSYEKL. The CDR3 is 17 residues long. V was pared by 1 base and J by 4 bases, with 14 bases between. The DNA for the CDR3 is TGCGCCAGCAGCCAAGTGATGGGGGCGCAGGGGGCCAACGTCCTGACTTTC. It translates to CASSQVMGAQGANVLTF.

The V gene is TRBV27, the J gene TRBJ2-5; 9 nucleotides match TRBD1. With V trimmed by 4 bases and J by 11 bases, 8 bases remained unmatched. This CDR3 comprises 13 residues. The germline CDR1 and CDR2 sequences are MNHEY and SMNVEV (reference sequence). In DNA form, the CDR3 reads TGTGCCAGCAGTTCCTACAGGGGGCCTGAGCAGTACTTC. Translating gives CASSSYRGPEQYF.

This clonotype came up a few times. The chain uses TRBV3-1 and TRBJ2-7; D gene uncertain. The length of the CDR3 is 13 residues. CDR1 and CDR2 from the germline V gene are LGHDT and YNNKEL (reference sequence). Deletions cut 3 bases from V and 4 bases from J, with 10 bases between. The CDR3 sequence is CASSHLRGYEQYF. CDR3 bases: TGTGCCAGCAGCCACCTCCGTGGTTACGAGCAGTACTTC.

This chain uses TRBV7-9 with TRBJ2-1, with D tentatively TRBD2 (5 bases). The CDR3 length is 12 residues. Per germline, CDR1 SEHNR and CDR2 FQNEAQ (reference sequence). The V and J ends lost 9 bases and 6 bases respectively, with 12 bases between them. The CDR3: CASRRVGNEQFF. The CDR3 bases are TGTGCCAGTCGGCGGGTTGGCAATGAGCAGTTCTTC.

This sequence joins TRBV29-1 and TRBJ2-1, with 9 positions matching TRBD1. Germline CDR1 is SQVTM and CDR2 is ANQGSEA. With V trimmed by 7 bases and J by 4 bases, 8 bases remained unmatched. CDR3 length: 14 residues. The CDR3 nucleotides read TGCAGCGCTTCCGGGACAGGGACTTACAATGAGCAGTTCTTC. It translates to CSASGTGTYNEQFF.

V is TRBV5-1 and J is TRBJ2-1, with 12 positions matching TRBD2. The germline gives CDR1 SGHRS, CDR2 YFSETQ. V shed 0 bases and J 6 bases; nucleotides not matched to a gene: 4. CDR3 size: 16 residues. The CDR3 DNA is TGCGCCAGCAGCTTGGGACTAGCGGGAGACGGCAATGAGCAGTTCTTC. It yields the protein CASSLGLAGDGNEQFF.

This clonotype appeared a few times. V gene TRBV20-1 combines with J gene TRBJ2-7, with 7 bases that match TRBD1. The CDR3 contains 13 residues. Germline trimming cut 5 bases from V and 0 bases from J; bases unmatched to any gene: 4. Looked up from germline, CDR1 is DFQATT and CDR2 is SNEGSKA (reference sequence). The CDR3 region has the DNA TGCAGTGCTCATCGGGACAGCTCCTACGAGCAGTACTTC. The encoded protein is CSAHRDSSYEQYF.

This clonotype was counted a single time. CDR3 protein: CATSDHRLTNTGELFF. The DNA of the CDR3 is TGTGCCACCAGTGATCACAGGCTGACGAACACCGGGGAGCTGTTTTTT. V usage is TRBV24-1 and J usage is TRBJ2-2, with a tentative D call TRBD1 (5 bases). From germline, CDR1 is KGHDR and CDR2 SFDVKD. V lost 3 bases and J 0 bases, leaving 10 bases between the germline ends. The CDR3 covers 16 residues.